Below, 5 T cell receptor beta chains from the same sample are listed, as sequenced in a study of cytomegalovirus exposure and HLA in healthy donors. PCR employed 60 Vbeta and 13 Jbeta primers. Clones were read by immunoSEQ multiplex PCR, and TCRdb kept only the in-frame ones, dropping some. The sample includes some 130,000 clones, around 75% of them seen just once. Sequencing was performed on PBMCs. These receptors were collected from a man aged 25 to 40 in good health and CMV-seronegative.

This clone was seen more than once but under ten times. The V gene is TRBV30, the J gene TRBJ1-3, with a weak D call TRBD1 (5 bases). Between the trimmed V and J ends, which lost 7 bases and 4 bases, there was a span of 14 bases. The CDR3 is 13 residues long. The V gene's germline CDR1 is GTSNPN and CDR2 SVGIG (reference sequence). In nucleotides, the CDR3 is TGTGCCTTCTCGGGGGGGGGAGGAAACACCATATATTTT. As protein: CAFSGGGGNTIYF.

The chain combines TRBV6-1 with TRBJ2-7; D might be TRBD1 (5 bases). The V gene lost 2 bases and the J gene lost 7 bases, with 12 bases spanning the gap. Germline V gene lookup returns CDR1 MNHNS and CDR2 SASEGT. CDR3 length: 13 amino acids. The CDR3 sequence: CASSETAGREQYF. In DNA, the CDR3 is TGTGCCAGCAGTGAAACAGCAGGGCGGGAGCAGTACTTC.

This clone has only a few counts. V usage is TRBV11-2 and J usage is TRBJ2-1; 10 bases align to TRBD1. The J segment lost 2 bases and the V segment lost 5 bases, leaving 3 bases of the junction unmatched. Germline CDR1 SGHAT, CDR2 FQNNGV. CDR3 length: 15 amino acids. CDR3 region: CASSPGTGAYNEQFF. The CDR3 DNA follows: TGTGCCAGCAGCCCCGGGACAGGGGCCTACAATGAGCAGTTCTTC. Using reference TRBV11-2 and TRBJ2-1 for the parts outside the CDR3, the full variable domain is EAGVAQSPRYKIIEKRQSVAFWCNPISGHATLYWYQQILGQGPKLLIQFQNNGVVDDSQLPKDRFSAERLKGVDSTLKIQPAKLEDSAVYLCASSPGTGAYNEQFFGPGTRLTVL.

There are a few counts of this clone. This chain uses TRBV2 with TRBJ1-1; TRBD1 is a possible D gene (6 bases). Deletions cut 6 bases from V and 4 bases from J, with 12 bases between. The germline V gene encodes CDR1 SNHLY and CDR2 FYNNEI. This CDR3 comprises 13 residues. DNA for the CDR3: TGTGCCAGCAGCCTGACAGGAAGCACTGAAGCTTTCTTT. Amino acid sequence: CASSLTGSTEAFF.

The chain uses TRBV29-1 and TRBJ1-2, with 10 positions matching TRBD1. Germline trimming cut 1 base from V and 3 bases from J; bases unmatched to any gene: 17. Germline CDR1 is SQVTM and CDR2 is ANQGSEA. This CDR3 comprises 19 residues. The DNA of the CDR3 is TGCAGCGTTGAAGTCTGGACAGGGGGTTCTCCGGGTACTCACTATGGCTACACCTTC. Its translation is CSVEVWTGGSPGTHYGYTF.